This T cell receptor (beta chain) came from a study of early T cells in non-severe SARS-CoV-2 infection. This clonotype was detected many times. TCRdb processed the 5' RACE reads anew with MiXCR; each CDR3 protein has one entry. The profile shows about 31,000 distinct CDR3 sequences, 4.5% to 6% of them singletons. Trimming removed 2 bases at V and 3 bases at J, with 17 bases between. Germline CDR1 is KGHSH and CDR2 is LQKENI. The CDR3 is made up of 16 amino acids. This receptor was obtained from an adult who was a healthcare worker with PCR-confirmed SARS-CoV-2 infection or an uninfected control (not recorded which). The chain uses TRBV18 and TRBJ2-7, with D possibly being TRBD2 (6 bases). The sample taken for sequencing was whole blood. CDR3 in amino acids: CASSPSGGARSYEQYF. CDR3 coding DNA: TGTGCCAGCTCACCAAGTGGAGGGGCGAGAAGCTACGAGCAGTACTTC.